A selection of T cell receptor beta chains follows, all from one sample in a study of T cells in Graves' hyperthyroidism and ophthalmopathy. Via MiXCR, TCRdb re-called the multiplex PCR reads, giving one row per CDR3 protein. The data hold hundreds of thousands of distinct CDR3 sequences, with approximately 25% observed a single time. The sequenced sample consisted of blood. The receptors here all came from a woman younger than 45 with Graves' ophthalmopathy. Each CDR3 is given with its conserved first and last residue. A D gene is named only where the DNA matches it firmly. Expanded clones are given a class, and other clones once, few, many or no size at all.

TRBV7-9	TRBJ1-1	many	.	CASSSSGEAFF	TGTGCCAGCAGCTCCAGTGGTGAAGCTTTCTTT
TRBV10-3	TRBJ2-5	many	.	CAISERAELQETQYF	TGTGCCATCAGTGAGCGGGCGGAACTACAAGAGACCCAGTACTTC
TRBV28	TRBJ1-6	few	.	CASGSSPSPLHF	TGTGCCAGTGGATCATCCCCTTCACCCCTCCACTTT
TRBV5-6	TRBJ1-5	.	.	CASSLSTAGNQPQHF	TGTGCCAGCAGCTTGAGTACAGCAGGCAATCAGCCCCAGCATTTT
TRBV20-1	TRBJ1-5	many	.	CSARAPGAQHF	TGCAGTGCTAGAGCCCCGGGAGCCCAGCATTTT
TRBV7-9	TRBJ1-1	.	.	CASSPRVANTEAFF	TGTGCCAGCAGCCCCCGAGTGGCGAACACTGAAGCTTTCTTT
TRBV13	TRBJ1-1	many	TRBD1	CASSLETRTGAINTEAFF	TGTGCCAGCAGCTTAGAAACCCGGACAGGGGCCATAAACACTGAAGCTTTCTTT
TRBV5-1	TRBJ1-2	many	.	CASSQTSPNYGYTF	TGCGCCAGCAGCCAGACAAGTCCTAACTATGGCTACACCTTC
TRBV12-3/TRBV12-4	TRBJ2-4	few	.	CASQGLDKNIQYF	TGTGCCAGCCAGGGATTGGACAAAAACATTCAGTACTTC
TRBV19	TRBJ1-5	many	TRBD1	CASNYGQGGNQPQHF	TGTGCCAGTAACTACGGACAGGGAGGCAATCAGCCCCAGCATTTT
TRBV11-2	TRBJ2-2	many	TRBD2	CASSLGSSGGPDHTGELFF	TGTGCCAGCAGCTTAGGGTCTAGCGGGGGCCCGGACCACACCGGGGAGCTGTTTTTT
TRBV29-1	TRBJ2-5	many	.	CSVDIQETQYF	TGCAGCGTTGACATCCAAGAGACCCAGTACTTC
TRBV9	TRBJ2-7	many	.	CASSVTGTAYEQYF	TGTGCCAGCAGCGTTACGGGGACGGCCTACGAGCAGTACTTC
TRBV2	TRBJ1-1	many	.	CASSARDTNTEAFF	TGTGCCAGCAGTGCAAGGGACACAAACACTGAAGCTTTCTTT
TRBV28	TRBJ1-5	many	TRBD1	CASSFLRGQGNYQPQHF	TGTGCCAGCAGTTTTTTAAGGGGACAGGGGAATTATCAGCCCCAGCATTTT
TRBV12-3/TRBV12-4	TRBJ2-7	.	.	CASSSRETEQYF	TGTGCCAGCAGTTCCCGGGAAACCGAGCAGTACTTC
TRBV12-3/TRBV12-4	TRBJ2-7	many	TRBD2	CASSGGGEYEQYF	TGTGCCAGCAGCGGGGGAGGGGAATACGAGCAGTACTTC
TRBV24-1	TRBJ2-2	.	.	CATSEAGTETGELFF	TGTGCCACCAGTGAGGCCGGGACTGAAACCGGGGAGCTGTTTTTT
TRBV5-1	TRBJ2-2	.	.	CASSQDGGNTGELFF	TGCGCCAGCAGCCAGGACGGGGGGAACACCGGGGAGCTGTTTTTT
TRBV11-2	TRBJ2-4	many	.	CASSLVQVAKNIQYF	TGTGCCAGCAGCTTAGTCCAGGTAGCCAAAAACATTCAGTACTTC
TRBV20-1	TRBJ2-7	.	TRBD1	CSARDTGAEQYF	TGCAGTGCCAGGGACACAGGGGCCGAGCAGTACTTC
TRBV27	TRBJ1-2	many	.	CASSLSWQEGGYTF	TGTGCCAGCAGTTTATCGTGGCAGGAGGGTGGCTACACCTTC
TRBV28	TRBJ2-7	few	TRBD1	CASTDRTGAYEQYF	TGTGCCAGCACTGACCGGACAGGGGCATACGAGCAGTACTTC
TRBV6-5	TRBJ2-5	many	.	CASSYSIGQQETQYF	TGTGCCAGCAGTTACTCGATTGGGCAGCAAGAGACCCAGTACTTC
TRBV7-2	TRBJ2-5	many	TRBD2	CASSLVGGGQETQYF	TGTGCCAGCAGCTTAGTTGGCGGGGGGCAAGAGACCCAGTACTTC
TRBV24-1	TRBJ2-1	many	TRBD2	CATSDTSGGYDPEQFF	TGTGCCACCAGTGACACCTCGGGGGGGTACGATCCGGAGCAGTTCTTC
TRBV12-3/TRBV12-4	TRBJ1-5	many	.	CASRSSENQPQHF	TGTGCCAGCAGATCCTCGGAAAATCAGCCCCAGCATTTT
TRBV11-2	TRBJ2-7	many	TRBD2	CASSPSQAGSSYEQYF	TGTGCCAGCAGCCCTTCACAAGCGGGGAGCTCCTACGAGCAGTACTTC
TRBV12-3/TRBV12-4	TRBJ1-1	few	TRBD1	CASSGTEDTEAFF	TGTGCCAGCAGTGGGACAGAGGACACTGAAGCTTTCTTT
TRBV20-1	TRBJ2-5	many	TRBD2	CSASAGTSGGRETQYF	TGCAGTGCTAGCGCCGGGACTAGCGGGGGGAGGGAGACCCAGTACTTC
TRBV11-2	TRBJ2-5	.	.	CASTSGHWETQYF	TGTGCCAGCACCTCCGGACATTGGGAGACCCAGTACTTC
TRBV18	TRBJ1-1	many	.	CASSRGMDTEAFF	TGTGCCAGCTCACGGGGGATGGACACTGAAGCTTTCTTT
TRBV7-2	TRBJ2-4	many	.	CASSLAKGSEGKNIQYF	TGTGCCAGCAGCTTAGCGAAGGGCAGTGAGGGCAAAAACATTCAGTACTTC
TRBV12-3/TRBV12-4	TRBJ2-7	.	.	CASSLSGAIRDYEQYF	TGTGCCAGCAGTTTAAGCGGAGCAATAAGGGACTACGAGCAGTACTTC
TRBV4-1	TRBJ2-7	many	TRBD2	CASSQVLAGRYEQYF	TGCGCCAGCAGCCAAGTACTAGCGGGGCGATACGAGCAGTACTTC
TRBV25-1	TRBJ1-3	.	TRBD1	CASSEPSQGASGNTIYF	TGTGCCAGCAGTGAACCCTCACAGGGGGCTTCTGGAAACACCATATATTTT
TRBV27	TRBJ2-7	many	TRBD1	CASREGQATYEQYF	TGTGCCAGCAGAGAGGGACAGGCAACCTACGAGCAGTACTTC
TRBV6-5	TRBJ2-5	many	.	CASSSPRGRNQETQYF	TGTGCCAGCAGTTCCCCCAGAGGACGGAACCAAGAGACCCAGTACTTC
TRBV2	TRBJ2-5	.	.	CAVGDRGETQYF	TGTGCCGTAGGGGACCGGGGGGAGACCCAGTACTTC
TRBV10-1	TRBJ1-1	many	.	CASSDPNTEAFF	TGCGCCAGCAGTGATCCGAACACTGAAGCTTTCTTT